The T cell receptor (beta chain) described here comes from a study of blood T cell repertoires in COVID-19. Study-wide context: Italy, Spain and the United States were the sources of the convalescent and acute COVID-19 samples. In each case, the material was cDNA or gDNA derived from T cells, B-cell-depleted T cells, or PBMCs.

Study processing details: For nucleated cells, counts were estimated from reference gene primer amplification. The repertoire was sequenced with immunoSEQ multiplex PCR; TCRdb's copy has only in-frame clones and lacks some. V and J calls and clone size are those listed in that table; D and trimming were worked out from the DNA. The sample holds 200,000 to 250,000 clones, 70% to 85% seen once. The source of this sequence is a woman of 80 years or more with acute or convalescent COVID-19. What was sequenced was peripheral blood.

The CDR3 here is CASSPGTGGDEQYF. CDR3 nucleotides: TGCGCCAGCAGCCCCGGGACAGGGGGCGACGAGCAGTACTTC. The chain recombines TRBV5-1 with TRBJ2-7, with 12 bases matching TRBD1. Germline V lookup: CDR1 SGHRS, CDR2 YFSETQ. V lost 4 bases to trimming and J lost 5 bases; unmatched junction nucleotides: 4. This CDR3 has 14 residues.